This T cell receptor beta chain derives from a study of blood T cell repertoires in COVID-19 (dated by TCRdb to 2019 to 2021). About the investigation overall: Samples covering the acute and convalescent phases of COVID-19 were provided by collaborators in the United States, Italy and Spain. The prospective study material was composed of cDNA or gDNA derived from T cells, B-cell-depleted T cells, or PBMCs. Subjects who had been exposed to COVID-19, were actively infected with it, or had recovered from it provided the deeply sampled blood TCRbeta repertoires that made up the dataset. The repertoires were released in a freely available public database meant as a resource for research on the immune response to SARS-CoV-2. The samples were drawn from the first 160 participants of the ongoing ImmuneRACE study and from under 1,500 subjects provided by 6 global collaborators. Nearly every sample came with metadata listing a de-identified subject ID, COVID-19 status, age in years and sex. HLA class I and class II types, where available, came from metadata supplied by the sample provider rather than from assay-based typing. Overall study outcomes, separate from this receptor: How much clinical and demographic metadata was included differed by source and by participant, and the metadata was provided uncurated.

This clone was found many times. Its binding antigen is unknown. No per-base quality is available; no much larger clone lies one base away. Samples from volunteer blood donors who had recovered from COVID-19 were contributed by a second Seattle source. Each collaborating institution followed its own protocols to collect whole blood in K2EDTA tubes. For TCRbeta analysis, collaborator samples were shipped as frozen whole blood, as isolated PBMCs, or as DNA extracted from either sample type. TCRbeta CDR3 regions were amplified from genomic DNA using the immunoSEQ Assay, a bias-controlled multiplex PCR. Per the original workflow: Within the assay, amplification of reference gene primers was used to estimate how many nucleated cells each sample contained. To quantify the absolute abundance of each unique TCRbeta CDR3 rearrangement, sequence reads were collapsed and filtered. For each sample, productive Simpson clonality was calculated as the square root of Simpson's diversity index over productive rearrangements. In TCRdb, the immuneACCESS table is reduced to in-frame sequences with V and J assigned. These tables do not hold every clone; where another copy was compared, an unresolved V gene accounts for under half, and the others remain unexplained. The DNA was the basis for D and trimming; V, J and clone size are from that table. The sample table holds about 300,000 clones, of which approximately 88% were seen once. Clones ranked in the top ten supply under 8% of the sample.

This TCR was recovered from a man aged 18-30 years who had recovered from COVID-19. The sequenced material came from peripheral blood.

The CDR3 protein is CASSLVYAGDYGYTF. The nucleotide sequence reads as follows: TGTGCCAGCAGCTTAGTGTACGCGGGTGACTATGGCTACACCTTC. The chain uses TRBV7-8 and TRBJ1-2; no D gene call is confident. CDR1 is given as SGHVS and CDR2 as FQNEAQ, both from the germline V gene. V lost 1 base and J lost 3 bases; the stretch between them is 12 bases long. Inclusive of the bounding cysteine and phenylalanine, the CDR3 is 15 residues long. The CDR3 DNA has 45 bases and is translated from base 1.